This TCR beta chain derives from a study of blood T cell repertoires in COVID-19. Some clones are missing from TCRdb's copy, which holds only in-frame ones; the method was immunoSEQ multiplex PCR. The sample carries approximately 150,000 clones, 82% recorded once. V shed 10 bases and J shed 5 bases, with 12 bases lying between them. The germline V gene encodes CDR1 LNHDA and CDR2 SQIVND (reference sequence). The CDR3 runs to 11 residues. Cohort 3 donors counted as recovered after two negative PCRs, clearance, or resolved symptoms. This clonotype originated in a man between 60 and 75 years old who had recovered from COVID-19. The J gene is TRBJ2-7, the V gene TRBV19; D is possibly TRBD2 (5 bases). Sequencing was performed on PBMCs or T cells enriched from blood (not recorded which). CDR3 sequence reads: CATSGMHEQYF. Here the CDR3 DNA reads TGTGCCACCTCGGGGATGCACGAGCAGTACTTC.